These T cell receptor beta chains were read from a single sample in a study of blood T cell repertoires in COVID-19. The table came from immunoSEQ multiplex PCR; TCRdb's copy has only in-frame clones and leaves some out. Here the sample spans 110,000 or so clones, approximately 81% being singletons. The sequenced material came from peripheral blood. These receptors originate from a human donor in a cohort sampled during active COVID-19. The conserved cysteine and the conserved F or W are not part of the CDR3 here.

v_gene,CDR3aa
TRBV10-3,AISEARGSLGDTQY
TRBV6-5,ASRRQGAENEKLF
TRBV6-5,ASSSATPYEQY
TRBV5-4,ASSFTSSEQF
TRBV15,ATSRQGASLGNEQF
TRBV6-2/TRBV6-3,ASGQGTEAF
TRBV18,ASSPNRATGNGEKLF
TRBV18,ASSPGLADEQY
TRBV7-2,ASSLGAGGAQPQH
TRBV4-1,ASSQGPVTGQPQH
TRBV12-3/TRBV12-4,ASSTQGFTEAF
TRBV4-3,ASSRGGSRGDTQY
TRBV28,ASSYRGVNTEAF
TRBV10-2,ASSYGTGGTDTQY
TRBV4-3,ASSPRPSTNEKLF
TRBV29-1,SVELLGDEQY
TRBV5-1,ASSWTANTEAF
TRBV19,ASSIKLSGNTEAF
TRBV9,ASSPYQEAPQF
TRBV7-2,ASSGRRTGDEQY
TRBV5-8,ASSLEYGTAIGNQPQH
TRBV7-9,ASSLAAGQGDEAF
TRBV15,ATSRVWGQGKGETQY
TRBV10-3,AISSGQEVQPQH
TRBV4-3,ASSPGGTGAYEQY
TRBV9,ASSPGTLNTEAF
TRBV27,ASTFRINSPLH
TRBV3-1/TRBV3-2,ASSLDSRSYNEQF
TRBV10-3,AISENGFGSSEAF
TRBV7-9,ASSLGTGPETNQPQH
TRBV14,ASSHGWTSGALTSYNEQF
TRBV25-1,ASSEYDRQETQY
TRBV7-2,ASSLPGQRWSEQY
TRBV7-2,ASSPDHRSNEQF